The clone carrying this T cell receptor beta chain has ten or more counts. Its specificity is unknown. Sorting recovered naive CD8 T cells on a CD8+CD4-CCR7+CD45RA+ profile. TCRdb reprocessed the PCR reads via MiXCR and lists one record per CDR3 protein. The profile shows over 50,000 distinct CDR3 sequences, more than 35% of them singletons. This sample is part of a study of molecular identifiers for immune sequencing clone quantification. Whole-study findings and limits: Highly expanded clones may be undercounted when identical TCR molecules share barcodes. Reports indicate spiked Jurkat TCR RNA from one cell could be found among roughly 950,000 naive cells. It was shown that clones above 20 RNA copies held over 99% of effector molecules, but under 1% in naive cells.

CDR3 size: 12 residues. CDR1 is PRHDT, CDR2 FYEKMQ, per germline (reference sequence). V lost 7 bases and J 7 bases, leaving 12 bases between the germline ends. The rearrangement uses TRBV13 and TRBJ2-3, with D possibly matching TRBD1 (6 bases). Sequencing was carried out using naive CD8+ T cells from blood, with Jurkat cell RNA spiked in. Subset specified: FACS-sorted CD8+CD4-CCR7+CD45RA+ naive T cells. The receptor's source is a human donor in good health. Some libraries in this study had Jurkat cell RNA spiked in. CDR3 DNA: TGTGCCAGCAATGGGGACAAAAATACGCAGTATTTT. The encoded protein is CASNGDKNTQYF.